These 30 T cell receptor beta chains were all obtained from the same sample, sequenced in a study of T cells in Graves' hyperthyroidism and ophthalmopathy. Amplified TCR beta CDR3 regions derived from RNA transcripts. Carried out on the TCR CDR3, a first-round RT-PCR used the HTBI primer set. TCRdb processed the multiplex PCR reads anew with MiXCR; each CDR3 protein has one entry. Here the sample spans over 300,000 distinct CDR3 sequences, 14% being singletons. Sequencing was performed on blood. The receptors were gathered from a woman aged 55-69 years with Graves' hyperthyroidism.

The sample holds many counts of this clonotype. This sequence joins TRBV7-9 and TRBJ2-7, with D possibly being TRBD1 (6 bases). The CDR3 is 16 residues long. CDR1 and CDR2 from the germline V gene are SEHNR and FQNEAQ (reference sequence). V was shortened by 4 bases and J by 3 bases, with 19 bases between the two germline ends. Here the CDR3 reads CASSSATGQNLYEQYF. Written as DNA, the CDR3 is TGTGCCAGCAGCTCAGCCACTGGACAGAACCTCTACGAGCAGTACTTC.

The V gene is TRBV29-1, the J gene TRBJ2-3, with 7 nucleotides matching TRBD1. The CDR3 runs 13 residues. After removal of 5 bases from V and 4 bases from J, the junction contained 6 bases not matched to a gene. The V gene's germline CDR1 is SQVTM and CDR2 ANQGSEA. The CDR3 loop reads CSVWIQGADTQYF. The CDR3 nucleotides are TGCAGCGTTTGGATCCAGGGGGCAGATACGCAGTATTTT.

V is TRBV27 and J is TRBJ2-7, with 10 positions matching TRBD2. The CDR3 contains 17 residues. CDR1 and CDR2 from the germline V gene are MNHEY and SMNVEV (reference sequence). Losses at the gene ends were 2 bases for V and 2 bases for J; bases not matched to a gene: 9. CDR3 bases: TGTGCCAGCAGTTTAAGGGCTAGCGGGAGCCTTCCCTACGAGCAGTACTTC. Residues: CASSLRASGSLPYEQYF.

This clonotype showed up just a few times. The CDR3 loop reads CASSEALGSPYEQYF. Written as DNA, the CDR3 is TGTGCCAGCAGTGAAGCGCTTGGCAGTCCCTACGAGCAGTACTTC. The chain is built from TRBV2 and TRBJ2-7; D remains ambiguous. The germline V and J ends were trimmed by 0 bases and 2 bases, with 11 bases remaining between them. The CDR3 sequence is 15 residues long. The germline V gene has CDR1 SNHLY and CDR2 FYNNEI. The variable domain in full, completed from reference TRBV2 and TRBJ2-7, reads EPEVTQTPSHQVTQMGQEVILRCVPISNHLYFYWYRQILGQKVEFLVSFYNNEISEKSEIFDDQFSVERPDGSNFTLKIRSTKLEDSAMYFCASSEALGSPYEQYFGPGTRLTVT.

Details on this clonotype: This likely comes from a read error, as the CDR3 has no conserved phenylalanine or tryptophan at its end. This chain uses TRBV19 with TRBJ2-1; no clear D. Germline V gene lookup returns CDR1 LNHDA and CDR2 SQIVND (reference sequence). Trimming took off 6 bases at V and 0 bases at J, with 12 bases between the two ends. The CDR3 consists of 15 residues. CDR3 nucleotide sequence: TGTGCCAGTAGCGGTATGCGAAGCTCCTACAATGAGCAGTTCTCC. Amino acids: CASSGMRSSYNEQFS.

At least ten counts were recorded for this clonotype. CDR3 nucleotides: TGTGCCAGCAGCTTAAGTAGACTAGAATACAATGAGCAGTTCTTC. It encodes CASSLSRLEYNEQFF. The V call is TRBV7-2, the J call TRBJ2-1; TRBD2 is a possible D gene (6 bases). The length of the CDR3 is 15 residues. Germline V lookup: CDR1 SGHTA, CDR2 FQGNSA. Trimming removed 2 bases from V and 4 bases from J, with 12 bases in between.

This clonotype was counted only a few times. This chain connects TRBV27 to TRBJ2-7; 9 bases match TRBD1. Germline CDR1 reads MNHEY; CDR2 reads SMNVEV (reference sequence). The J segment lost 4 bases and the V segment lost 5 bases, leaving 9 bases of the junction unmatched. The CDR3 runs 15 residues. DNA of the CDR3: TGTGCCAGCAGTGCGCCGGGACAGGGCTTTTACGAGCAGTACTTC. It yields the protein CASSAPGQGFYEQYF.

This clonotype was counted many times. The chain couples TRBV20-1 to TRBJ2-1; TRBD2 aligns across 14 bases. Germline V gives CDR1 DFQATT, CDR2 SNEGSKA (reference sequence). After removal of 4 bases from V and 7 bases from J, the junction contained 6 bases not matched to a gene. The CDR3 contains 15 residues. This CDR3 reads CSATATSGRGNEQFF. In nucleotides, the CDR3 is TGCAGTGCTACGGCGACTAGCGGGAGGGGAAATGAGCAGTTCTTC.

This sequence joins TRBV19 and TRBJ2-1, with D tentatively TRBD2 (6 bases). The V end was cut by 5 bases, the J end by 6 bases, with 17 bases between. The CDR3 runs 15 residues. Germline V gene lookup returns CDR1 LNHDA and CDR2 SQIVND (reference sequence). Here the CDR3 DNA reads TGTGCCAGTAGTTCCCCGGGACTCGAAATCAATGAGCAGTTCTTC. Translated: CASSSPGLEINEQFF.

The table lists this clonotype with many counts. The genes are TRBV20-1 and TRBJ2-7; the match to TRBD2 covers 10 bases. There are 14 residues in the CDR3. Losses at the gene ends were 2 bases for V and 3 bases for J; bases not matched to a gene: 4. CDR1 is DFQATT and CDR2 is SNEGSKA in the germline V gene (reference sequence). The CDR3 DNA follows: TGCAGTGCTAGACCTAGCGGGGGTTACTACGAGCAGTACTTC. Protein product: CSARPSGGYYEQYF.

There are many counts of this clonotype. This chain uses TRBV19 with TRBJ2-2; 10 nucleotides align to TRBD2. The V segment lost 3 bases and the J segment 2 bases; nucleotides outside the gene matches: 6. CDR3 length: 17 residues. The V gene's germline CDR1 is LNHDA and CDR2 SQIVND (reference sequence). CDR3 residues: CASSIWASGGNTGELFF. CDR3 sequence (DNA): TGTGCCAGTAGTATTTGGGCTAGCGGGGGTAACACCGGGGAGCTGTTTTTT. Filled out from reference TRBV19 and TRBJ2-2, the complete variable domain reads DGGITQSPKYLFRKEGQNVTLSCEQNLNHDAMYWYRQDPGQGLRLIYYSQIVNDFQKGDIAEGYSVSREKKESFPLTVTSAQKNPTAFYLCASSIWASGGNTGELFFGEGSRLTVL.

This clonotype was counted ten times or more. The chain couples TRBV28 to TRBJ2-7; 8 nucleotides line up with TRBD1. The CDR3 sequence is 15 residues long. V lost 6 bases, J lost 0 bases, and 7 bases stayed unmatched. Germline loops: CDR1 MDHEN, CDR2 SYDVKM. The CDR3 DNA sequence: TGTGCCAGCAGCTTCCAGGACAGGGACTCCTACGAGCAGTACTTC. Residues: CASSFQDRDSYEQYF.

This clonotype was observed many times. The V gene is TRBV10-3, the J gene TRBJ2-3, with D perhaps matching TRBD1 (6 bases). Germline V lookup: CDR1 ENHRY, CDR2 SYGVKD. The CDR3 extends over 16 amino acids. The V end lost 6 bases, the J end lost 1 base, and 17 bases lay between the germline ends. The CDR3 DNA reads TGTGCCATCAGAAGGGACAAGCTAGCTGGCACAGATACGCAGTATTTT. It codes for CAIRRDKLAGTDTQYF.

This clonotype turned up a few times. The rearrangement links TRBV2 to TRBJ2-5; maybe TRBD1 (5 bases). The CDR3 totals 14 residues. Trimming removed 3 bases from V and 4 bases from J, with 12 bases in between. CDR1 is SNHLY and CDR2 is FYNNEI in the germline V gene. CDR3 nucleotide sequence: TGTGCCAGCAGTGAGGGGCTCACGCTAGAGACCCAGTACTTC. Its translation: CASSEGLTLETQYF. Filled out from reference TRBV2 and TRBJ2-5, the complete variable domain reads EPEVTQTPSHQVTQMGQEVILRCVPISNHLYFYWYRQILGQKVEFLVSFYNNEISEKSEIFDDQFSVERPDGSNFTLKIRSTKLEDSAMYFCASSEGLTLETQYFGPGTRLLVL.

The CDR3 loop is CASSSLTGNTIYF. As DNA, the CDR3 is TGTGCCAGCAGCTCCTTAACGGGAAACACCATATATTTT. The chain recombines TRBV7-9 with TRBJ1-3; D call uncertain. The CDR3 is made up of 13 amino acids. V lost 4 bases to trimming and J lost 4 bases, with 8 bases between them. Germline-derived CDR1 and CDR2 are SEHNR and FQNEAQ (reference sequence).

This clonotype was picked up many times. J is TRBJ1-5 and V is TRBV2, with TRBD1 matching 8 bases. This CDR3 comprises 15 residues. Germline lookup yields CDR1 SNHLY and CDR2 FYNNEI. After removal of 5 bases from V and 3 bases from J, the junction contained 6 bases not matched to a gene. CDR3 in DNA: TGTGCCAGCAGTCCCCTGACAGGGGACAATCAGCCCCAGCATTTT. Translating gives CASSPLTGDNQPQHF.

The chain carries TRBV12-3 or TRBV12-4 and TRBJ2-7, with D uncertain. The CDR3 runs to 12 residues. The V end lost 3 bases, the J end lost 5 bases, and 8 bases lay between the germline ends. The CDR3 protein is CASSFLDHEQYF. Here the CDR3 DNA reads TGTGCCAGCAGTTTTCTAGATCACGAGCAGTACTTC.

This clonotype was counted many times. The chain couples TRBV27 to TRBJ2-1, with 12 bases that match TRBD2. V shed 5 bases and J 8 bases; nucleotides not matched to a gene: 7. In germline, CDR1 is MNHEY, CDR2 SMNVEV (reference sequence). The CDR3 is made up of 15 amino acids. DNA of the CDR3: TGTGCCAGCAGTCAGAGACTAGCGGGAGACGATGAGCAGTTCTTC. Translated: CASSQRLAGDDEQFF.

In its sample, this clonotype was seen many times. V gene TRBV12-3 or TRBV12-4 combines with J gene TRBJ2-1, with D unclear. V lost 4 bases to trimming and J lost 6 bases, with 10 bases between them. The CDR3 runs to 13 residues. CDR3 nucleotides: TGTGCCAGCAGTTCTCGCCCGGTCAATGAGCAGTTCTTC. Translation: CASSSRPVNEQFF.

This clonotype was detected ten times or more. The chain couples TRBV5-1 to TRBJ2-1; D is unclear. Germline CDR1 SGHRS, CDR2 YFSETQ. The CDR3 sequence is 14 residues long. Trimming stripped 1 base from V and 9 bases from J, with 14 bases between. In nucleotides, the CDR3 is TGCGCCAGCAGCTTGTGGGGTCCGGATGGTGAGCAGTTCTTC. Its protein is CASSLWGPDGEQFF.

This clonotype was recorded many times. V usage is TRBV11-2 and J usage is TRBJ2-3, with 9 bases identical to TRBD2. The germline V gene has CDR1 SGHAT and CDR2 FQNNGV. V dropped 2 bases and J dropped 0; count of bases not matched to a gene: 12. This CDR3 has 19 amino acids. CDR3 nucleotides: TGTGCCAGCAGCTTAAAATGGGTGCTAGCGGGACGTAGCACAGATACGCAGTATTTT. This translates into CASSLKWVLAGRSTDTQYF.

This clonotype was observed at least ten times. The V call is TRBV5-1, the J call TRBJ2-7; the D is unclear. The germline gives CDR1 SGHRS, CDR2 YFSETQ. The CDR3 loop spans 13 amino acids. Between the trimmed V and J ends, which lost 8 bases and 5 bases, there was a span of 17 bases. CDR3 amino acids: CASGKNSGHEQYF. In nucleotides, the CDR3 is TGCGCCAGTGGGAAGAATTCTGGGCACGAGCAGTACTTC.

This clonotype was counted between two and nine times. The chain joins TRBV5-4 to TRBJ2-3; unclear D gene. The V end lost 3 bases, the J end lost 6 bases, and 14 bases lay between the germline ends. Per germline, CDR1 SGHNT and CDR2 YYREEE (reference sequence). CDR3 size: 14 residues. CDR3 in amino acids: CASSSRAQGDTQYF. CDR3 nucleotides: TGTGCCAGCAGCTCCCGGGCCCAAGGCGATACGCAGTATTTT.

The rearrangement joins TRBV28 to TRBJ1-5; a weak D match, TRBD1 (5 bases). With 4 bases removed from V and 11 bases from J, the gap between germline ends came to 15 bases. CDR1 and CDR2 (germline): MDHEN, SYDVKM. CDR3 size: 13 residues. CDR3 region: CASSSGTLPAQHF. The CDR3, as DNA: TGTGCCAGCAGTTCCGGGACCCTCCCCGCCCAGCATTTT.

This sequence joins TRBV12-3 or TRBV12-4 and TRBJ2-3, with TRBD2 identical over 8 bases. CDR3 length: 13 amino acids. The junction had 7 bases not matched to a gene; V was cut back by 10 bases and J by 4 bases. CDR3 residues: CATWGGRSDTQYF. The CDR3, as DNA: TGTGCCACGTGGGGCGGGAGGTCAGATACGCAGTATTTT.

This clonotype was counted at least ten times. This chain uses TRBV24-1 with TRBJ2-3; no clear D. V was trimmed by 0 bases and J by 3 bases, leaving 9 bases between them. This CDR3 is built from 15 residues. Germline CDR1 KGHDR, CDR2 SFDVKD. This CDR3 reads CATSDLPSQTDTQYF. DNA of the CDR3: TGTGCCACCAGTGATTTGCCGTCGCAGACAGATACGCAGTATTTT.

This clonotype was detected ten times or more. V and J are TRBV11-2 and TRBJ2-1; TRBD2 agrees at 12 bases. This CDR3 is 17 amino acids long. Losses at the gene ends were 3 bases for V and 4 bases for J; bases not matched to a gene: 7. The germline CDR1 and CDR2 sequences are SGHAT and FQNNGV. The DNA for the CDR3 is TGTGCCAGCAGCTTGTACCGACTAGCGGGAGCTTACAATGAGCAGTTCTTC. Protein sequence: CASSLYRLAGAYNEQFF.

At least ten counts were recorded for this clonotype. This rearrangement joins TRBV2 to TRBJ2-7, with TRBD2 matching 7 bases. The length of the CDR3 is 17 residues. The germline CDR1 and CDR2 sequences are SNHLY and FYNNEI. With 1 base clipped from V and 2 bases from J, the junction kept 11 bases outside the gene matches. The CDR3 region is CASSEVVLGLPPYEQYF. CDR3 nucleotides: TGTGCCAGCAGTGAAGTGGTCTTGGGACTACCCCCCTACGAGCAGTACTTC.

This clonotype was picked up many times. The chain is built from TRBV30 and TRBJ2-1; D is possibly TRBD1 or TRBD2 (5 bases each). This CDR3 contains 13 residues. Trimming pared 5 bases from V and 8 bases from J, leaving 16 bases between. Germline CDR1 is GTSNPN and CDR2 is SVGIG (reference sequence). For the CDR3, the DNA is TGTGCCTGGGCCCGTGGGGGAAGGGATGAGCAGTTCTTC. This translates into CAWARGGRDEQFF.

The V gene is TRBV7-9, the J gene TRBJ2-3; the D is unclear. This CDR3 has 15 residues. Germline CDR1 and CDR2: SEHNR and FQNEAQ (reference sequence). Trimming shortened V by 6 bases and J by 0 bases, and 13 bases separated the two germline ends. The CDR3 loop is CASSSYDSSTDTQYF. DNA of the CDR3: TGTGCCAGCAGTTCATATGATTCTAGCACAGATACGCAGTATTTT.